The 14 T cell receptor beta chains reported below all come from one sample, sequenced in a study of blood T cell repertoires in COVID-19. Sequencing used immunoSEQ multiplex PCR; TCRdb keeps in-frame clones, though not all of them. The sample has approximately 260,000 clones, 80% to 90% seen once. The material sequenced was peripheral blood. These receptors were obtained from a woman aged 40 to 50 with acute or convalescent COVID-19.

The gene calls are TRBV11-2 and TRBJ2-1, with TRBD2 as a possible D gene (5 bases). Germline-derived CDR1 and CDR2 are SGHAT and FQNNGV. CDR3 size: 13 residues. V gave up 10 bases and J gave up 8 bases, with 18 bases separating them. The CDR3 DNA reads TGTGCCATCCAACAGAGGGCTAGCTATGAGCAGTTCTTC. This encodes CAIQQRASYEQFF.

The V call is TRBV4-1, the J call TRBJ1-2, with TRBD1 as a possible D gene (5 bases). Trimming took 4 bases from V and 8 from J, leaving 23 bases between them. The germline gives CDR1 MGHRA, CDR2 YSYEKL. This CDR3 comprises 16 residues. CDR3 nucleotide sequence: TGCGCCAGCAGCCTTAAGGGTGTCAGGGTTCCACCCGGCTACACCTTC. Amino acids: CASSLKGVRVPPGYTF.

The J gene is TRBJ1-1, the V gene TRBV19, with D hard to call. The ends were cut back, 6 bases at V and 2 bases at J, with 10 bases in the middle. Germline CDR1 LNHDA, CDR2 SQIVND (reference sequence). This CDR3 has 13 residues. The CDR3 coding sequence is TGTGCCAGTAGGGAAAACAGAAACACTGAAGCTTTCTTT. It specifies CASRENRNTEAFF.

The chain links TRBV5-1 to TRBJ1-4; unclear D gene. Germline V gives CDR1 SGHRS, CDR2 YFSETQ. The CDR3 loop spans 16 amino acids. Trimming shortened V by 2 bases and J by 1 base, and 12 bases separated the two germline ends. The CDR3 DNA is TGCGCCAGCAGCTTTCGGGGTTTCGGAACTAATGAAAAACTGTTTTTT. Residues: CASSFRGFGTNEKLFF.

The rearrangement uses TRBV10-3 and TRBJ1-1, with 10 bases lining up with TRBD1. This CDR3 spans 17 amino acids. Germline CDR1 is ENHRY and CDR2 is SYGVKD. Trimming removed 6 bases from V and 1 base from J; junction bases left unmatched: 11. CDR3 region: CAIRDGTGVSKNTEAFF. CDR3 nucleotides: TGTGCCATCAGAGACGGGACAGGGGTTTCGAAGAACACTGAAGCTTTCTTT.

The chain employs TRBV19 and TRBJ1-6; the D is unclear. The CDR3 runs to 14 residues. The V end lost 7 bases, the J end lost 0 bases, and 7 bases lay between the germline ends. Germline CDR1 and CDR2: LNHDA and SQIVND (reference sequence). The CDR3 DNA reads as TGTGCCAGTAAGGAGGACTCCTATAATTCACCCCTCCACTTT. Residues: CASKEDSYNSPLHF.

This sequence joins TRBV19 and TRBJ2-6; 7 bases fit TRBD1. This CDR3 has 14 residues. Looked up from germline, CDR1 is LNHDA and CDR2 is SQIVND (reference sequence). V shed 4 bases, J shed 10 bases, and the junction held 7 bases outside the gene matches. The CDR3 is CASSKSGTANVLTF. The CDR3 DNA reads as TGTGCCAGTAGTAAGTCCGGGACAGCAAACGTCCTGACTTTC.

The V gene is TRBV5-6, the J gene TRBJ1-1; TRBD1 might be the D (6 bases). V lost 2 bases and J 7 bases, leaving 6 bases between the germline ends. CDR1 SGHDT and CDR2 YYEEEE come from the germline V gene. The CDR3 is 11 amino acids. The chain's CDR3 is CASSLGGEAFF. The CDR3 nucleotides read TGTGCCAGCAGCTTAGGGGGTGAAGCTTTCTTT.

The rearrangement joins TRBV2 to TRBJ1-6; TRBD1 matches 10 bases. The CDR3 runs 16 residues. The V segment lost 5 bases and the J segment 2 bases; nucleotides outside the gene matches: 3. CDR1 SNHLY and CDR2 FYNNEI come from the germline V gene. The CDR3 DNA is TGTGCCAGCAGTAAGACAGGGGGCCCCTATAATTCACCCCTCCACTTT. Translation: CASSKTGGPYNSPLHF.

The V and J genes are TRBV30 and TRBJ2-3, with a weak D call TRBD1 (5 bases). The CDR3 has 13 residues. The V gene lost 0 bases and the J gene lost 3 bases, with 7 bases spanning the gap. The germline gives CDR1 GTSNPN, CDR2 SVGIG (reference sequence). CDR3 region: CAWSVGATDTQYF. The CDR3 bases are TGTGCCTGGAGTGTAGGGGCGACAGATACGCAGTATTTT.

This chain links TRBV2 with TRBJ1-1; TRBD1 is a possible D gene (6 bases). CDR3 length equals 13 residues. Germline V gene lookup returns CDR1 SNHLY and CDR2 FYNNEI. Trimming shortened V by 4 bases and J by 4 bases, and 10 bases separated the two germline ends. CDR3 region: CASSGLGGTEAFF. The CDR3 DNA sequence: TGTGCCAGCAGTGGATTAGGGGGCACTGAAGCTTTCTTT.

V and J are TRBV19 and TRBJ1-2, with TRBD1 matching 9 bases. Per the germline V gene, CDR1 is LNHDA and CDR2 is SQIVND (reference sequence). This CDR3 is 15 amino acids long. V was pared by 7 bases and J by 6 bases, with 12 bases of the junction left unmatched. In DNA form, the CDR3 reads TGTGCCAGTACCAGAACAGGGGGCGATGCGGATGGCTACACCTTC. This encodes CASTRTGGDADGYTF. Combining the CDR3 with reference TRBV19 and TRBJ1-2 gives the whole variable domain DGGITQSPKYLFRKEGQNVTLSCEQNLNHDAMYWYRQDPGQGLRLIYYSQIVNDFQKGDIAEGYSVSREKKESFPLTVTSAQKNPTAFYLCASTRTGGDADGYTFGSGTRLTVV.

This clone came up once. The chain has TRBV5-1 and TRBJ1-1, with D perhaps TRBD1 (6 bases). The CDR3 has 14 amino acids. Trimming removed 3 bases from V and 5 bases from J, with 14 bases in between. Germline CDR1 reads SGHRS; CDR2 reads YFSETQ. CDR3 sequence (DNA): TGCGCCAGCAGCTCCGGGTCTACAGGGACTGAAGCTTTCTTT. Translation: CASSSGSTGTEAFF. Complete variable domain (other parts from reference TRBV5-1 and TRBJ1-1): KAGVTQTPRYLIKTRGQQVTLSCSPISGHRSVSWYQQTPGQGLQFLFEYFSETQRNKGNFPGRFSGRQFSNSRSEMNVSTLELGDSALYLCASSSGSTGTEAFFGQGTRLTVV.

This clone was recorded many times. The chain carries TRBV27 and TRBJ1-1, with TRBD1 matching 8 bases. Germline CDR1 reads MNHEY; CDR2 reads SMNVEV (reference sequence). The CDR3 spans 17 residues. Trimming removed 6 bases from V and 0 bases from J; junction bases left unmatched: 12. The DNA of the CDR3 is TGTGCCAGCAGAAGAACAGGGGGACGCGGCCTGAACACTGAAGCTTTCTTT. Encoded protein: CASRRTGGRGLNTEAFF.